Below, 5 T cell receptor beta chains from the same sample are listed, as sequenced in a study of cytomegalovirus exposure and HLA in healthy donors. It was with 60 Vbeta and 13 Jbeta primers that the PCR ran. Only in-frame clones appear in the TCRdb table, and some are missing; sequencing was by immunoSEQ multiplex PCR. This table has under 300,000 clones, roughly 89% appearing once. The sample comprised PBMCs. The receptors come from a man in his forties in good health and CMV-seropositive.

The gene calls are TRBV6-6 and TRBJ1-2, with 11 bases fitting TRBD1. CDR1 and CDR2 from the germline V gene are MNHNY and SVGAGI (reference sequence). This CDR3 is 12 amino acids long. The ends lost 11 bases at V and 9 bases at J; junction bases unmatched: 8. The CDR3 DNA reads TGTGCCCACGCCGGGACAGGGGGGCGCTACACCTTC. It encodes CAHAGTGGRYTF.

The chain employs TRBV4-3 and TRBJ2-2; 12 bases are shared with TRBD2. V shed 0 bases, J shed 4 bases, and the junction held 3 bases outside the gene matches. Germline V gene sequence: CDR1 LGHNA, CDR2 YSLEER. This CDR3 is built from 17 residues. CDR3 bases: TGCGCCAGCAGCCAAGATAAGGGACTAGCGGGCACCGGGGAGCTGTTTTTT. As protein: CASSQDKGLAGTGELFF.

CDR3 nucleotides: TGTGCCTGGAGTAACGGGGGGCGATCCGAGCAGTACTTC. Its translation is CAWSNGGRSEQYF. This sequence joins TRBV30 and TRBJ2-7; tentatively, D is TRBD2 (7 bases). Germline V gene lookup returns CDR1 GTSNPN and CDR2 SVGIG (reference sequence). Trimming took 2 bases from V and 6 from J, leaving 14 bases between them. CDR3 length: 13 amino acids.

The gene calls are TRBV19 and TRBJ1-1; 7 nucleotides line up with TRBD1. The ends lost 6 bases at V and 8 bases at J; junction bases unmatched: 6. Germline V gene sequence: CDR1 LNHDA, CDR2 SQIVND (reference sequence). This CDR3 contains 12 residues. CDR3 coding DNA: TGTGCCAGTAGCCCGACAGGGCCAGAAGCTTTCTTT. Its protein product is CASSPTGPEAFF.

The J gene is TRBJ2-1, the V gene TRBV9; TRBD2 agrees at 7 bases. The ends lost 2 bases at V and 3 bases at J; junction bases unmatched: 5. The CDR3 runs to 15 residues. Germline CDR1 and CDR2: SGDLS and YYNGEE. The CDR3 loop reads CASSVSSGIYNEQFF. CDR3 bases: TGTGCCAGCAGCGTCTCGAGCGGGATCTACAATGAGCAGTTCTTC. The complete variable domain, with remaining parts taken from reference TRBV9 and TRBJ2-1, reads DSGVTQTPKHLITATGQRVTLRCSPRSGDLSVYWYQQSLDQGLQFLIQYYNGEERAKGNILERFSAQQFPDLHSELNLSSLELGDSALYFCASSVSSGIYNEQFFGPGTRLTVL.